Listed here are 30 T cell receptor beta chains from one sample, sequenced in a study of T cells after yellow fever vaccination. From the 5' RACE reads, TCRdb called clonotypes with MiXCR, one entry per CDR3 protein. The sample lists 200,000 to 300,000 distinct CDR3 sequences; 13% were seen once. The sample was CD4+ T cells sorted from PBMCs, taken 45 days after the yellow fever booster vaccination. The receptor set was obtained from a man younger than 45 who received the YFV17D yellow fever vaccine.

This clonotype was counted between two and nine times. The junction differs from germline at one of its ends, possibly a read error. The chain carries TRBV7-7 and TRBJ1-1; D gene unclear. This CDR3 is 13 amino acids long. CDR1 and CDR2 from the germline V gene are SSHAT and FNYEAQ (reference sequence). The CDR3 region has the DNA TGTGCTAGCAGCTTAAATAAGAACACTGAAGCTTTCTTT. Protein sequence: CASSLNKNTEAFF. Combining the CDR3 with reference TRBV7-7 and TRBJ1-1 gives the whole variable domain GAGVSQSPRYKVTKRGQDVTLRCDPISSHATLYWYQQALGQGPEFLTYFNYEAQPDKSGLPSDRFSAERPEGSISTLTIQRTEQRDSAMYRCASSLNKNTEAFFGQGTRLTVV.

This clonotype was detected many times. The rearrangement uses TRBV2 and TRBJ2-1, with D possibly matching TRBD2 (6 bases). V was shortened by 0 bases and J by 6 bases, with 18 bases between the two germline ends. The CDR3 extends over 17 amino acids. Germline CDR1 reads SNHLY; CDR2 reads FYNNEI. This CDR3 is CASSEASGVFAGNEQFF. Written as DNA, the CDR3 is TGTGCCAGCAGTGAAGCATCGGGGGTATTTGCCGGCAATGAGCAGTTCTTC.

This clonotype was detected only a few times. V is TRBV12-3 or TRBV12-4 and J is TRBJ2-1; the match to TRBD2 covers 9 bases. This CDR3 contains 14 residues. J gave up 6 bases and V 9 bases, and 9 bases lay outside the gene matches. CDR3 loop: CASGLLAGLNEQFF. CDR3 nucleotide sequence: TGTGCCAGTGGCCTACTAGCGGGCCTCAATGAGCAGTTCTTC.

The chain recombines TRBV7-2 with TRBJ2-1; no clear D. The CDR3 loop spans 16 amino acids. From germline, CDR1 is SGHTA and CDR2 FQGNSA. The ends were cut back, 5 bases at V and 0 bases at J, with 14 bases in the middle. Written as DNA, the CDR3 is TGTGCCAGCAGCCCCCAGTTGATTCTCTCCTACAATGAGCAGTTCTTC. Translated, it gives CASSPQLILSYNEQFF.

Concerning this clonotype itself: Possible read error: a much larger clone is one base away. This sequence joins TRBV20-1 and TRBJ2-2, with 10 bases fitting TRBD1. V lost 3 bases to trimming and J lost 3 bases; unmatched junction nucleotides: 1. The CDR3 is 14 residues long. From germline, CDR1 is DFQATT and CDR2 SNEGSKA (reference sequence). The CDR3 here is CSASDRGHTGELFF. The CDR3 nucleotides read TGCAGTGCTAGTGACAGGGGGCACACCGGGGAGCTGTTTTTT.

This clonotype has a handful of counts. The genes are TRBV4-2 and TRBJ2-7; a possible D gene is TRBD1 (6 bases). CDR3 length equals 16 residues. Germline CDR1 LGHNA, CDR2 YNFKEQ. Trimming pared 1 base from V and 4 bases from J, leaving 17 bases between. Here the CDR3 reads CASSQGVGRTEYEQYF. In nucleotides, the CDR3 is TGTGCCAGCAGCCAAGGGGTCGGAAGGACAGAGTACGAGCAGTACTTC.

The rearrangement joins TRBV19 to TRBJ2-1; D unresolved. The CDR3 is 15 residues long. Per germline, CDR1 LNHDA and CDR2 SQIVND (reference sequence). V gave up 0 bases and J gave up 0 bases, with 6 bases separating them. The CDR3, as DNA: TGTGCCAGTAGTATAGAGCAGATCTCCTACAATGAGCAGTTCTTC. Its translation is CASSIEQISYNEQFF.

The chain uses TRBV3-1 and TRBJ2-1, with a possible D match to TRBD2 (5 bases). Trimming pared 3 bases from V and 15 bases from J, leaving 18 bases between. The CDR3 runs 13 residues. The V gene's germline CDR1 is LGHDT and CDR2 YNNKEL (reference sequence). The CDR3 sequence is CASSHRRSLQSFF. In DNA, the CDR3 is TGTGCCAGCAGCCACCGGAGGAGCCTCCAGTCGTTCTTC.

CDR3 sequence: CAASSALAGTDTQYF. In DNA form, the CDR3 reads TGTGCCGCCAGCTCTGCTCTAGCGGGCACAGATACGCAGTATTTT. The rearrangement links TRBV28 to TRBJ2-3, with TRBD2 matching 7 bases. The J segment lost 1 base and the V segment lost 11 bases, leaving 12 bases of the junction unmatched. The CDR3 is made up of 15 amino acids. Germline CDR1 and CDR2: MDHEN and SYDVKM.

This clonotype came up a few times. V and J are TRBV29-1 and TRBJ1-2; D is possibly TRBD1 (5 bases). CDR1 and CDR2 from the germline V gene are SQVTM and ANQGSEA. With 7 bases removed from V and 2 bases from J, the gap between germline ends came to 11 bases. The CDR3 covers 12 residues. Here the CDR3 reads CSALTVNYGYTF. CDR3 in DNA: TGCAGCGCCCTGACAGTAAACTATGGCTACACCTTC.

V is TRBV11-1 and J is TRBJ2-2, with 7 bases matching TRBD2. Germline V gene sequence: CDR1 SGHAT, CDR2 FQDESV (reference sequence). V shed 5 bases and J 1 base; nucleotides not matched to a gene: 16. The CDR3 has 19 amino acids. The CDR3 DNA follows: TGTGCCAGCAGCCTAACCGCCGGGGGGTTGCGAGGGAACACCGGGGAGCTGTTTTTT. It specifies CASSLTAGGLRGNTGELFF.

This sequence joins TRBV29-1 and TRBJ2-3, with D perhaps TRBD1 (6 bases). From germline, CDR1 is SQVTM and CDR2 ANQGSEA. There are 15 residues in the CDR3. Trimming pared 4 bases from V and 3 bases from J, leaving 17 bases between. The CDR3 DNA sequence: TGCAGCGTTGTCCAACAGGGTAGCCCAACAGATACGCAGTATTTT. Translation gives CSVVQQGSPTDTQYF.

V usage is TRBV12-3 or TRBV12-4 and J usage is TRBJ2-7; D call uncertain. V lost 4 bases, J lost 12 bases, and 16 bases lay in between. The length of the CDR3 is 12 residues. CDR3 protein: CASSYYSGYLYF. CDR3 nucleotides: TGTGCCAGCAGTTATTATTCTGGGTACTTGTACTTC.

V gene TRBV6-1 combines with J gene TRBJ1-3; D might be TRBD1 (5 bases). V lost 6 bases, J lost 4 bases, and 13 bases lay in between. CDR1 is MNHNS, CDR2 SASEGT, per germline. This CDR3 has 14 amino acids. CDR3 amino acids: CASSRGAGGNTIYF. As DNA, the CDR3 is TGTGCCAGCAGCCGGGGCGCGGGGGGAAACACCATATATTTT.

This rearrangement joins TRBV7-2 to TRBJ1-1; the D gene is possibly TRBD1 (5 bases). This CDR3 spans 15 amino acids. Per germline, CDR1 SGHTA and CDR2 FQGNSA. Deletions cut 5 bases from V and 1 base from J, with 14 bases between. DNA for the CDR3: TGTGCCAGCAGCCGACAGAAATACCCGAACACTGAAGCTTTCTTT. Translating it yields CASSRQKYPNTEAFF. Combining the CDR3 with reference TRBV7-2 and TRBJ1-1 gives the whole variable domain GAGVSQSPSNKVTEKGKDVELRCDPISGHTALYWYRQSLGQGLEFLIYFQGNSAPDKSGLPSDRFSAERTGGSVSTLTIQRTQQEDSAVYLCASSRQKYPNTEAFFGQGTRLTVV.

This clonotype appeared a few times. The rearrangement uses TRBV5-1 and TRBJ1-2, with 9 positions matching TRBD1. The germline gives CDR1 SGHRS, CDR2 YFSETQ. The CDR3 has 15 amino acids. J was trimmed by 6 bases and V by 4 bases; bases with no gene match: 10. The CDR3 loop is CASSARDRVAHGYTF. Written as DNA, the CDR3 is TGCGCCAGCAGCGCAAGGGACAGGGTAGCCCATGGCTACACCTTC.

There are many counts of this clonotype. The V call is TRBV20-1, the J call TRBJ2-1, with D tentatively TRBD1 or TRBD2 (6 bases each). Germline-derived CDR1 and CDR2 are DFQATT and SNEGSKA (reference sequence). Trimming took off 2 bases at V and 6 bases at J, with 17 bases between the two ends. The CDR3 is made up of 15 amino acids. DNA for the CDR3: TGCAGTGCTAGACCCCGGGGGCTAGGGGGCAATGAGCAGTTCTTC. Its protein product is CSARPRGLGGNEQFF.

The chain couples TRBV4-2 to TRBJ2-3; TRBD2 matches 7 bases. CDR1 is LGHNA, CDR2 YNFKEQ, per germline. V was clipped by 0 bases and J by 2 bases; unmatched bases: 8. The CDR3 totals 17 residues. Here the CDR3 DNA reads TGTGCCAGCAGCCAAGATGGTCCTAGCGGATTCACAGATACGCAGTATTTT. Encoded protein: CASSQDGPSGFTDTQYF.

This clonotype was picked up a small number of times. This sequence joins TRBV29-1 and TRBJ1-2; 9 bases are a match to TRBD1. CDR3 size: 11 residues. Germline V gene sequence: CDR1 SQVTM, CDR2 ANQGSEA. Losses at the gene ends were 5 bases for V and 8 bases for J; bases not matched to a gene: 3. The CDR3 region is CSVTGGRGYTF. Here the CDR3 DNA reads TGCAGCGTTACAGGGGGCCGCGGCTACACCTTC.

The chain recombines TRBV3-1 with TRBJ2-7, with D unclear. This CDR3 has 12 amino acids. Germline CDR1 LGHDT, CDR2 YNNKEL (reference sequence). With 0 bases removed from V and 7 bases from J, the gap between germline ends came to 7 bases. CDR3 DNA sequence: TGTGCCAGCAGCCAAGACGACCGGGAGCAGTACTTC. Translated: CASSQDDREQYF.

This clonotype was detected ten times or more. The rearrangement links TRBV27 to TRBJ2-2; the match to TRBD2 covers 7 bases. The CDR3 loop spans 14 amino acids. V lost 7 bases and J lost 7; bases outside the gene matches: 9. Germline V CDR1 and CDR2: MNHEY, SMNVEV (reference sequence). Here the CDR3 DNA reads TGTGCCAGCACCATGCGGCGGGAGATCGGGGAGCTGTTTTTT. The encoded protein is CASTMRREIGELFF.

This clonotype was observed a handful of times. This chain joins TRBV21-1 and TRBJ2-1; the table's D call, TRBD2, was not checked against the DNA. TRBV21-1 is a recognized pseudogene. The CDR3 sequence is 16 residues long. CDR3 in DNA: TGTGCCAGCAGCAAAGATCAGGACTGCGCCTACAATGAGCAGTTCTTC. Protein: CASSKDQDCAYNEQFF.

The gene calls are TRBV10-3 and TRBJ2-7; TRBD1 matches 8 bases. CDR1 and CDR2 (germline): ENHRY, SYGVKD. The CDR3 extends over 13 amino acids. V lost 11 bases and J lost 3; bases outside the gene matches: 9. The CDR3 DNA reads as TGTGCCGCAAGCGGCACAGGGGGCTACGAGCAGTACTTC. As protein: CAASGTGGYEQYF.

This clonotype has at least ten counts. V gene TRBV7-2 combines with J gene TRBJ2-3, with D possibly being TRBD1 (5 bases). V was trimmed by 3 bases and J by 1 base, leaving 14 bases between them. This CDR3 region has 16 residues. CDR1 is SGHTA, CDR2 FQGNSA, per germline. CDR3 residues: CASSFPFQGGTDTQYF. DNA of the CDR3: TGTGCCAGCAGCTTCCCTTTTCAGGGCGGCACAGATACGCAGTATTTT.

The chain uses TRBV7-3 and TRBJ2-2; D remains unclear. The germline gives CDR1 SGHTA, CDR2 FQGTGA. V lost 5 bases to trimming and J lost 1 base, with 8 bases between them. The CDR3 spans 14 residues. The CDR3 DNA reads as TGTGCCAGCAGCCTTAACTTGAACACCGGGGAGCTGTTTTTT. It specifies CASSLNLNTGELFF.

The sample holds a few counts of this clonotype. The chain joins TRBV20-1 to TRBJ2-4; 7 bases are a match to TRBD2. CDR3 length equals 15 residues. J was trimmed by 0 bases and V by 4 bases; bases with no gene match: 6. CDR1 is DFQATT and CDR2 is SNEGSKA in the germline V gene (reference sequence). This CDR3 reads CSATRASGAKNIQYF. Written as DNA, the CDR3 is TGCAGTGCTACCCGGGCTAGCGGAGCCAAAAACATTCAGTACTTC.

This clonotype is classed as medium-sized (0.01 to 0.1%). The gene calls are TRBV29-1 and TRBJ2-3; D remains ambiguous. The length of the CDR3 is 13 residues. CDR1 and CDR2 (germline): SQVTM, ANQGSEA. Trimming stripped 6 bases from V and 6 bases from J, with 16 bases between. The DNA for the CDR3 is TGCAGCGTCTGTACCAGGTCCAGGGATACGCAGTATTTT. This gives the protein CSVCTRSRDTQYF.

This chain links TRBV28 with TRBJ1-2, with 9 bases aligning to TRBD1. V was clipped by 7 bases and J by 3 bases; unmatched bases: 3. CDR1 and CDR2 from the germline V gene are MDHEN and SYDVKM. The CDR3 extends over 13 amino acids. The CDR3 is CASKQGADYGYTF. CDR3 in DNA: TGTGCCAGCAAACAGGGGGCAGACTATGGCTACACCTTC.

The chain has TRBV3-1 and TRBJ2-3; D is possibly TRBD1 (6 bases). Germline CDR1 and CDR2: LGHDT and YNNKEL (reference sequence). Trimming removed 5 bases at V and 3 bases at J, with 12 bases between. The CDR3 is 14 residues long. This CDR3 is CASSSGTQTDTQYF. The CDR3 region has the DNA TGTGCCAGCAGCTCCGGGACACAGACAGATACGCAGTATTTT.

The rearrangement joins TRBV5-1 to TRBJ2-7, with TRBD1 matching over 10 bases. The germline gives CDR1 SGHRS, CDR2 YFSETQ. Losses at the gene ends were 4 bases for V and 8 bases for J; bases not matched to a gene: 15. This CDR3 comprises 16 residues. The CDR3 DNA reads as TGCGCCAGCAGCCCCGGGCGAGCCGGGACAGGGGTGAAGCAGTACTTC. It is translated as CASSPGRAGTGVKQYF.